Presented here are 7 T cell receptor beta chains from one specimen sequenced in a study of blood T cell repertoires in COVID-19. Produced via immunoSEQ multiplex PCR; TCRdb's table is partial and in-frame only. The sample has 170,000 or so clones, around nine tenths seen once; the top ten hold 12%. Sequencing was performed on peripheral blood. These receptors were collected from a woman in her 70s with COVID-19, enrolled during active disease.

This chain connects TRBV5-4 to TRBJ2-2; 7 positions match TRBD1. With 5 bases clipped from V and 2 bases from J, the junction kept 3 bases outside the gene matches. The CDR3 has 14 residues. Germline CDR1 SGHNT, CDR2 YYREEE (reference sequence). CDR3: CASRRDSNTGELFF. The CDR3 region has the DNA TGTGCCAGCAGGAGGGACAGCAACACCGGGGAGCTGTTTTTT.

The CDR3 bases are TGCAGTGCTAGTACTGATACGCAGTATTTT. Translating gives CSASTDTQYF. The rearrangement uses TRBV20-1 and TRBJ2-3, with D unclear. Trimming pared 3 bases from V and 6 bases from J, leaving 4 bases between. CDR1 and CDR2 (germline): DFQATT, SNEGSKA (reference sequence). The CDR3 sequence is 10 residues long.

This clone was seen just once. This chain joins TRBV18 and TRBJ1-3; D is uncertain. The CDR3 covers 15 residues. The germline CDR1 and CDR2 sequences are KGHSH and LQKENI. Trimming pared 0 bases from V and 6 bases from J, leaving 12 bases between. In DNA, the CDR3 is TGTGCCAGCTCACCACCTTCCGGTTTGGTAAACACCATATATTTT. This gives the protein CASSPPSGLVNTIYF.

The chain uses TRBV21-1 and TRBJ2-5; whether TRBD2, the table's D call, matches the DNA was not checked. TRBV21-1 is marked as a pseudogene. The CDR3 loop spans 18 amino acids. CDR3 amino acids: CASSRGTSGSIMGETQYF. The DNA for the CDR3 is TGTGCCAGCTCCCGGGGGACTAGCGGGAGTATAATGGGAGAGACCCAGTACTTC.

DNA of the CDR3: TGTGCCAGCAGTTCCATCTCCTACGAGCAGTACTTC. It translates to CASSSISYEQYF. The chain employs TRBV27 and TRBJ2-7; D is uncertain. The V end lost 4 bases, the J end lost 0 bases, and 4 bases lay between the germline ends. In germline, CDR1 is MNHEY, CDR2 SMNVEV (reference sequence). This CDR3 region has 12 residues.

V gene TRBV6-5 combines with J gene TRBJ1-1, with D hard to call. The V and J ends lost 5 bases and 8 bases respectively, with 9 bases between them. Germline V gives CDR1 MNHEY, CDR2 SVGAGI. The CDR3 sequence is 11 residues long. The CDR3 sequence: CASSPGSEAFF. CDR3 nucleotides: TGTGCCAGCAGTCCAGGATCGGAAGCTTTCTTT.

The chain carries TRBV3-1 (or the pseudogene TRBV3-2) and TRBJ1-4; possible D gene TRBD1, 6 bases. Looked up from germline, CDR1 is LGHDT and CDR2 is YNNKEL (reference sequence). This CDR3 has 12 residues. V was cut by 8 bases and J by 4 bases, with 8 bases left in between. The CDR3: CASGQLNEKLFF. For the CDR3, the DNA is TGTGCCAGCGGACAGCTTAATGAAAAACTGTTTTTT.